This is a list of T cell receptor beta chains from one sample in a study of siplizumab effects on memory and regulatory T cells. The assay was immunoSEQ multiplex PCR, and TCRdb's table has in-frame clones only and misses some. The profile shows some 100,000 clones, about 90% of them singletons. Sequenced sample: CD4+ T cells sorted from blood. These receptor sequences come from a human donor in good health. Some clones in this sample may be carry-over from other donors' samples. The CDR3 runs from the conserved cysteine through the conserved F or W. The order of the fields is J gene, V gene, D gene, clone size, CDR3 protein, CDR3 DNA. The D gene is left open where the match is weak. Not all rows give a size; the values are once, few, many and, for expanded clones, a class.

j_gene: TRBJ2-1
v_gene: TRBV14
d_gene: NA
abundance: once
CDR3aa: CASSPFWAAEAEQFF
CDR3nt: TGTGCCAGCAGCCCCTTTTGGGCCGCGGAGGCGGAGCAGTTCTTC

j_gene: TRBJ1-5
v_gene: TRBV28
d_gene: NA
abundance: NA
CDR3aa: CASGRVNSNQPQHF
CDR3nt: TGTGCCTCCGGGAGGGTGAATAGCAATCAGCCCCAGCATTTT

j_gene: TRBJ1-2
v_gene: TRBV14
d_gene: NA
abundance: NA
CDR3aa: CASSQVTGGYTF
CDR3nt: TGTGCCAGCAGCCAAGTAACGGGTGGCTACACCTTC

j_gene: TRBJ1-2
v_gene: TRBV19
d_gene: TRBD1
abundance: once
CDR3aa: CASKSIQGDHYGYTF
CDR3nt: TGTGCCAGCAAGAGCATACAGGGGGATCACTATGGCTACACCTTC

j_gene: TRBJ2-1
v_gene: TRBV5-4
d_gene: NA
abundance: NA
CDR3aa: CASSHGNEQFF
CDR3nt: TGTGCCAGCAGCCACGGCAATGAGCAGTTCTTC

j_gene: TRBJ2-1
v_gene: TRBV7-9
d_gene: NA
abundance: NA
CDR3aa: CASSFLAGNEQFF
CDR3nt: TGTGCCAGCAGCTTCCTTGCGGGAAATGAGCAGTTCTTC

j_gene: TRBJ2-6
v_gene: TRBV19
d_gene: TRBD2
abundance: NA
CDR3aa: CASSWASGTGANVLTF
CDR3nt: TGTGCCAGTAGTTGGGCTAGCGGGACTGGGGCCAACGTCCTGACTTTC

j_gene: TRBJ1-6
v_gene: TRBV7-3
d_gene: NA
abundance: once
CDR3aa: CASSLAGEGSPLHF
CDR3nt: TGTGCCAGCAGCTTGGCAGGGGAGGGGTCACCCCTCCACTTT

j_gene: TRBJ1-1
v_gene: TRBV18
d_gene: NA
abundance: NA
CDR3aa: CASSPGQTNTEAFF
CDR3nt: TGTGCCAGCTCACCTGGACAGACGAACACTGAAGCTTTCTTT

j_gene: TRBJ1-5
v_gene: TRBV5-5
d_gene: NA
abundance: NA
CDR3aa: CASSLAEIGSQPQHF
CDR3nt: TGTGCCAGCAGCTTGGCCGAGATAGGGAGCCAGCCCCAGCATTTT

j_gene: TRBJ2-5
v_gene: TRBV5-1
d_gene: NA
abundance: NA
CDR3aa: CASSLGGRSETQYF
CDR3nt: TGCGCCAGCAGCTTAGGGGGGCGCTCGGAGACCCAGTACTTC

j_gene: TRBJ2-7
v_gene: TRBV7-6
d_gene: NA
abundance: once
CDR3aa: CASSLLDENAYEQYF
CDR3nt: TGTGCCAGCAGCTTACTTGATGAGAACGCCTACGAGCAGTACTTC

j_gene: TRBJ2-7
v_gene: TRBV28
d_gene: NA
abundance: NA
CDR3aa: CASSQTISGTIVSKEQYF
CDR3nt: TGTGCCAGCAGTCAGACGATTAGCGGAACTATTGTCAGTAAGGAGCAGTACTTC

j_gene: TRBJ2-3
v_gene: TRBV6-1
d_gene: NA
abundance: NA
CDR3aa: CASSEPTDTQYF
CDR3nt: TGTGCCAGCAGTGAGCCTACAGATACGCAGTATTTT

j_gene: TRBJ2-3
v_gene: TRBV5-1
d_gene: TRBD1
abundance: once
CDR3aa: CASSSQSTGDTQYF
CDR3nt: TGCGCCAGCAGCTCCCAGTCGACAGGGGATACGCAGTATTTT

j_gene: TRBJ2-3
v_gene: TRBV5-1
d_gene: TRBD2
abundance: few
CDR3aa: CASSSTSDGTDTQYF
CDR3nt: TGCGCCAGCAGTTCTACTAGCGACGGCACAGATACGCAGTATTTT

j_gene: TRBJ1-1
v_gene: TRBV7-3
d_gene: NA
abundance: NA
CDR3aa: CASSLYGVTEAFF
CDR3nt: TGTGCCAGCAGCTTGTATGGGGTCACTGAAGCTTTCTTT

j_gene: TRBJ2-7
v_gene: TRBV6-6
d_gene: TRBD1
abundance: NA
CDR3aa: CASKTGTGTYEQYF
CDR3nt: TGTGCCAGCAAAACCGGGACAGGGACCTACGAGCAGTACTTC

j_gene: TRBJ2-3
v_gene: TRBV16
d_gene: TRBD2
abundance: NA
CDR3aa: CASSQLTSGDTQYF
CDR3nt: TGTGCCAGCAGCCAACTGACTAGCGGAGATACGCAGTATTTT

j_gene: TRBJ2-3
v_gene: TRBV5-4
d_gene: NA
abundance: NA
CDR3aa: CASSLSGSTDTQYF
CDR3nt: TGTGCCAGCAGCTTGTCGGGTAGCACAGATACGCAGTATTTT

j_gene: TRBJ2-2
v_gene: TRBV28
d_gene: TRBD2
abundance: NA
CDR3aa: CASSSPVGAGGSRYTGELFF
CDR3nt: TGTGCCAGCAGTTCCCCCGTCGGAGCTGGCGGGAGTAGGTACACCGGGGAGCTGTTTTTT

j_gene: TRBJ1-5
v_gene: TRBV6-1
d_gene: NA
abundance: NA
CDR3aa: CASSVGQGKHF
CDR3nt: TGTGCCAGCAGTGTAGGCCAGGGGAAACATTTT

j_gene: TRBJ2-2
v_gene: TRBV7-8
d_gene: NA
abundance: NA
CDR3aa: CASSFGLANTGELFF
CDR3nt: TGTGCCAGCAGCTTCGGACTCGCTAACACCGGGGAGCTGTTTTTT

j_gene: TRBJ2-1
v_gene: TRBV29-1
d_gene: TRBD2
abundance: NA
CDR3aa: CSVGTTGTSGSNEQFF
CDR3nt: TGCAGCGTTGGGACAACCGGGACTAGCGGGAGCAATGAGCAGTTCTTC

j_gene: TRBJ2-3
v_gene: TRBV5-1
d_gene: TRBD1
abundance: NA
CDR3aa: CASSLVGTGELDTQYF
CDR3nt: TGCGCCAGCAGCTTGGTAGGGACAGGGGAGCTTGATACGCAGTATTTT

j_gene: TRBJ1-2
v_gene: TRBV4-1
d_gene: NA
abundance: NA
CDR3aa: CASSQYSGTKIF
CDR3nt: TGCGCCAGCAGCCAATACTCTGGGACTAAGATCTTC

j_gene: TRBJ2-3
v_gene: TRBV18
d_gene: NA
abundance: NA
CDR3aa: CASSPASTSTDTQYF
CDR3nt: TGTGCCAGCTCACCCGCTAGCACTAGCACAGATACGCAGTATTTT

j_gene: TRBJ2-1
v_gene: TRBV7-3
d_gene: TRBD2
abundance: NA
CDR3aa: CASSLGLADFGEQFF
CDR3nt: TGTGCCAGCAGCCTGGGACTAGCGGATTTTGGAGAGCAGTTCTTC